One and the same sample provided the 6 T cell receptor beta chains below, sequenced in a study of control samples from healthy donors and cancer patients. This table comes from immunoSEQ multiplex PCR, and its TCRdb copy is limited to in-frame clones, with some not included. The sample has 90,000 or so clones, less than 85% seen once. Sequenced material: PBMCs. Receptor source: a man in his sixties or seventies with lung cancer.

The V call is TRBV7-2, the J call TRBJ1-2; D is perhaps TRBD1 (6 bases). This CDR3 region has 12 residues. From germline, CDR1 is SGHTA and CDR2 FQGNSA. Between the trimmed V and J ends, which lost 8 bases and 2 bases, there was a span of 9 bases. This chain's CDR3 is CASQQGNYGYTF. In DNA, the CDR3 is TGTGCCAGCCAGCAGGGGAACTATGGCTACACCTTC.

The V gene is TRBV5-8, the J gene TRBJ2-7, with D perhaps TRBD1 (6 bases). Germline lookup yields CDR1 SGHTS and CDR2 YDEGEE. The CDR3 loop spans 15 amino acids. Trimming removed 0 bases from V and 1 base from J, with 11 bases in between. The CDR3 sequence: CASSLAGRGSYEQYF. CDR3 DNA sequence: TGTGCCAGCAGCTTGGCCGGCAGGGGATCCTACGAGCAGTACTTC. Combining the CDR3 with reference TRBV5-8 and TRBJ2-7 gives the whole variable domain EAGVTQSPTHLIKTRGQQATLRCSPISGHTSVYWYQQALGLGLQFLLWYDEGEERNRGNFPPRFSGRQFPNYSSELNVNALELEDSALYLCASSLAGRGSYEQYFGPGTRLTVT.

The CDR3 region is CASSLVRRGLGTGELFF. DNA of the CDR3: TGTGCCAGCAGCTTAGTCAGAAGGGGTCTCGGCACCGGGGAGCTGTTTTTT. The chain joins TRBV7-8 to TRBJ2-2; maybe TRBD1 (5 bases). Trimming cost V 1 base and J 4 bases, with 16 bases left between them. The germline V gene has CDR1 SGHVS and CDR2 FQNEAQ. This CDR3 contains 17 residues. Full variable domain (remainder filled in from reference TRBV7-8 and TRBJ2-2): GAGVSQSPRYKVAKRGQDVALRCDPISGHVSLFWYQQALGQGPEFLTYFQNEAQLDKSGLPSDRFFAERPEGSVSTLKIQRTQQEDSAVYLCASSLVRRGLGTGELFFGEGSRLTVL.

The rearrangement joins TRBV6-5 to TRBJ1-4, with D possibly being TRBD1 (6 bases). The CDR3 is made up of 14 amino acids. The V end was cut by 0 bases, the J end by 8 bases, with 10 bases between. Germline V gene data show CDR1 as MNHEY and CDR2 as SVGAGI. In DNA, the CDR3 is TGTGCCAGCAGTTACTCAGGGGGGCGGGAAAAACTGTTTTTT. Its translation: CASSYSGGREKLFF.

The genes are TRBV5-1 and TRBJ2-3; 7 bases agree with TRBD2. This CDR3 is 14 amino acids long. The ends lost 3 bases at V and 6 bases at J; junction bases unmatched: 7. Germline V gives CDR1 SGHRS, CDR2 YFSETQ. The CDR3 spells CASSWRLAGDTQYF. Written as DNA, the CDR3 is TGCGCCAGCAGCTGGAGACTAGCAGGGGATACGCAGTATTTT.

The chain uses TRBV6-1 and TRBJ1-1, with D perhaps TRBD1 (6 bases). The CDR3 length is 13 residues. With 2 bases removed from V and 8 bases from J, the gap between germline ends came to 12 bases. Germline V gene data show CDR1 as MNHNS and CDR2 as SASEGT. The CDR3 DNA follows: TGTGCCAGCAGTGAACGGGGGCGACCAGAAGCTTTCTTT. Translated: CASSERGRPEAFF.